The rows below give T cell receptor beta chains drawn from one sample of a study of blood T cell repertoires in COVID-19. Sequenced by immunoSEQ multiplex PCR; TCRdb stores in-frame clones only, minus some. Of fewer than 350,000 clones in the sample, under 95% were seen once. The specimen was PBMCs or T cells enriched from blood (not recorded which). The receptors derive from a woman aged 40 to 50 with acute COVID-19. Each CDR3 is given with its conserved first and last residue. The D gene is left open where the match is weak. Only part of the rows carry a size: once, few, many, or a class if the clone is expanded.

NA	NA	TRBJ2-7	TRBV10-3	CAIGGNNEQYF	TGTGCCATCGGCGGTAACAACGAGCAGTACTTC
NA	NA	TRBJ2-3	TRBV7-9	CASSRTEGPTDTQYF	TGTGCCAGCAGCCGGACGGAGGGCCCCACAGATACGCAGTATTTT
TRBD1	NA	TRBJ1-4	TRBV5-1	CASSPGTGAFNEKLFF	TGCGCCAGCAGCCCAGGGACAGGGGCGTTTAATGAAAAACTGTTTTTT
TRBD1	few	TRBJ1-6	TRBV7-9	CASSLGQGFYNSPLHF	TGTGCCAGCAGCTTAGGACAGGGGTTTTATAATTCACCCCTCCACTTT
NA	NA	TRBJ2-7	TRBV3-1/TRBV3-2	CASSQGAAGEQYF	TGTGCCAGCAGCCAAGGGGCTGCTGGCGAGCAGTACTTC
TRBD1	few	TRBJ1-6	TRBV9	CASSVAGQDNSPLHF	TGTGCCAGCAGCGTAGCGGGACAGGATAACTCACCCCTCCACTTT
TRBD2	NA	TRBJ2-3	TRBV29-1	CSVDSGGTDTQYF	TGCAGCGTTGATAGCGGGGGCACAGATACGCAGTATTTT
NA	NA	TRBJ2-1	TRBV7-2	CASSLGGGGKRVQFF	TGTGCCAGCAGCTTAGGGGGAGGGGGGAAAAGGGTGCAGTTCTTC
NA	once	TRBJ1-2	TRBV5-6	CASSLVSAGYGYTF	TGTGCCAGCAGCTTGGTCAGTGCTGGCTATGGCTACACCTTC
TRBD1	NA	TRBJ1-2	TRBV6-5	CASRPRTGLYGYTF	TGTGCCAGCAGGCCCAGGACAGGGCTCTATGGCTACACCTTC
NA	NA	TRBJ1-1	TRBV5-1	CASSLDGLEAFF	TGCGCCAGCAGCTTGGATGGGCTTGAAGCTTTCTTT
TRBD1	NA	TRBJ1-4	TRBV2	CASSTTGTGRGKLFF	TGTGCCAGCAGTACGACCGGGACAGGGCGCGGAAAACTGTTTTTT
TRBD1	NA	TRBJ1-1	TRBV19	CASSMQGVPNTEAFF	TGTGCCAGTAGTATGCAGGGGGTGCCTAACACTGAAGCTTTCTTT
TRBD1	NA	TRBJ1-6	TRBV6-5	CASRTGVGNSPLHF	TGTGCCAGCAGAACAGGGGTTGGGAATTCACCCCTCCACTTT
NA	NA	TRBJ2-1	TRBV28	CASTASGEQFF	TGTGCCAGCACCGCCTCGGGTGAGCAGTTCTTC
NA	NA	TRBJ2-2	TRBV5-6	CASSRPGDRTGELFF	TGTGCCAGCAGCCGCCCGGGGGACCGCACCGGGGAGCTGTTTTTT
TRBD2	NA	TRBJ2-1	TRBV7-9	CASSPPSSGSYNEQFF	TGTGCCAGCAGCCCACCCTCTAGCGGGAGCTACAATGAGCAGTTCTTC
TRBD1	NA	TRBJ1-1	TRBV18	CASSPQGQLNTEAFF	TGTGCCAGCTCACCACAGGGACAGCTGAACACTGAAGCTTTCTTT
TRBD2	once	TRBJ2-5	TRBV27	CASGRYGLAGGESKETQYF	TGTGCCAGCGGTAGATACGGACTAGCGGGAGGAGAGTCCAAAGAGACCCAGTACTTC
TRBD1	NA	TRBJ2-5	TRBV7-6	CASSSTGAETQYF	TGTGCCAGCAGCTCGACAGGGGCGGAGACCCAGTACTTC
NA	NA	TRBJ2-3	TRBV5-4	CASSQGSSTDTQYF	TGTGCCAGCAGTCAGGGCAGTAGCACAGATACGCAGTATTTT
NA	NA	TRBJ2-4	TRBV6-2/TRBV6-3	CASSYGPGGASTGATKNIQYF	TGTGCCAGCAGTTACGGCCCAGGGGGAGCCTCGACGGGGGCGACAAAAAACATTCAGTACTTC
NA	NA	TRBJ1-2	TRBV7-6	CASSLRGNYGYTF	TGTGCCAGCAGCTTGAGAGGGAACTATGGCTACACCTTC
NA	NA	TRBJ2-7	TRBV3-1/TRBV3-2	CASSQERLGGVEQYF	TGTGCCAGCAGCCAAGAGAGGCTAGGTGGTGTCGAGCAGTACTTC
TRBD1	NA	TRBJ1-6	TRBV25-1	CASSARDRYNSPLHF	TGTGCCAGCAGTGCCCGGGACAGGTATAATTCACCCCTCCACTTT
NA	NA	TRBJ1-6	TRBV27	CASRPHTGTPNSPLHF	TGTGCCAGCAGACCTCATACCGGGACACCGAATTCACCCCTCCACTTT
NA	NA	TRBJ1-5	TRBV5-8	CASSLRGYSNQPQHF	TGTGCCAGCAGCTTGCGGGGGTATAGCAATCAGCCCCAGCATTTT
NA	NA	TRBJ2-3	TRBV24-1	CATGSLVAPDTQYF	TGTGCCACCGGTTCCCTAGTTGCCCCAGATACGCAGTATTTT
TRBD1	few	TRBJ2-5	TRBV7-2	CASSLDRQWTQYF	TGTGCCAGCAGCTTGGACAGGCAGTGGACCCAGTACTTC
NA	NA	TRBJ1-2	TRBV28	CASTIRGTQALGYTF	TGTGCCAGCACCATAAGGGGCACGCAAGCCCTGGGCTACACCTTC
TRBD2	NA	TRBJ2-1	TRBV19	CASSPSAGTSSINYNEQFF	TGTGCCAGTAGTCCCTCCGCCGGGACTAGCTCCATCAACTACAATGAGCAGTTCTTC
TRBD1	few	TRBJ2-3	TRBV7-2	CASRLAGTGVRTDTQYF	TGTGCCAGCAGATTAGCCGGGACAGGCGTGAGGACAGATACGCAGTATTTT
NA	NA	TRBJ1-6	TRBV6-6	CASSTTGNVTPLHF	TGTGCCAGCAGTACTACAGGGAATGTAACCCCCCTCCACTTT
TRBD1	NA	TRBJ1-6	TRBV28	CASSSILGQGRNSPLHF	TGTGCCAGCAGTTCCATCCTCGGACAGGGACGAAATTCACCCCTCCACTTT
TRBD2	NA	TRBJ2-2	TRBV18	CASSPMAGANTGELFF	TGTGCCAGCTCACCAATGGCGGGAGCGAACACCGGGGAGCTGTTTTTT
NA	NA	TRBJ1-4	TRBV30	CAWNRENEKLFF	TGTGCCTGGAACAGGGAGAATGAAAAACTGTTTTTT
NA	few	TRBJ2-1	TRBV5-8	CASSRAGLYNEQFF	TGTGCCAGCAGCCGAGCCGGACTGTACAATGAGCAGTTCTTC
TRBD1	NA	TRBJ2-7	TRBV6-2/TRBV6-3	CASSRPGQAKYEQYF	TGTGCCAGCAGTCGTCCGGGACAGGCAAAATACGAGCAGTACTTC
NA	NA	TRBJ1-5	TRBV5-5	CASSLGAVAYSNQPQHF	TGTGCCAGCAGCTTGGGGGCAGTGGCCTATAGCAATCAGCCCCAGCATTTT
TRBD1	NA	TRBJ1-2	TRBV29-1	CSVEPVGQGPYGYTF	TGCAGCGTTGAGCCAGTGGGACAGGGGCCCTATGGCTACACCTTC
TRBD2	NA	TRBJ2-1	TRBV7-2	CATQDRGGSYNEQFF	TGTGCCACCCAGGATCGGGGGGGGTCCTACAATGAGCAGTTCTTC
NA	NA	TRBJ1-2	TRBV7-9	CASSGTSNYGYTF	TGTGCCAGCAGCGGGACAAGCAACTATGGCTACACCTTC
NA	NA	TRBJ2-1	TRBV7-2	CASSLVGGGTYNEQFF	TGTGCCAGCAGCTTAGTCGGCGGCGGCACCTACAATGAGCAGTTCTTC
TRBD1	NA	TRBJ2-1	TRBV28	CASQETGGPSEQFF	TGTGCCAGCCAGGAGACAGGGGGTCCAAGTGAGCAGTTCTTC
TRBD1	NA	TRBJ2-7	TRBV27	CASSLASPAGGKDEQYF	TGTGCCAGCAGTTTAGCGTCCCCGGCAGGGGGCAAGGACGAGCAGTACTTC
NA	NA	TRBJ1-1	TRBV12-3/TRBV12-4	CASSLWDQGTAFF	TGTGCCAGCAGCCTATGGGATCAGGGGACAGCTTTCTTT
TRBD1	NA	TRBJ1-5	TRBV7-6	CASSLDRGKNQPQHF	TGTGCCAGCAGCTTAGACAGGGGAAAAAATCAGCCCCAGCATTTT
NA	few	TRBJ1-3	TRBV9	CASSAGLSGNTIYF	TGTGCCAGCAGCGCAGGCCTCTCTGGAAACACCATATATTTT
TRBD1	NA	TRBJ2-3	TRBV28	CASSFDRVSTDTQYF	TGTGCCAGCAGTTTCGACAGGGTAAGTACAGATACGCAGTATTTT
NA	NA	TRBJ1-1	TRBV30	CAWSVLRGTEAFF	TGTGCCTGGAGTGTACTCAGGGGTACTGAAGCTTTCTTT
TRBD2	NA	TRBJ2-1	TRBV7-9	CASSGTSGRASSYNEQFF	TGTGCCAGCAGCGGGACTAGCGGGAGAGCGAGCTCCTACAATGAGCAGTTCTTC
TRBD2	NA	TRBJ2-5	TRBV5-1	CASREVAGPPVYF	TGCGCCAGCAGAGAAGTAGCGGGGCCTCCAGTTTACTTC
NA	NA	TRBJ1-2	TRBV25-1	CASRQQGSGYTF	TGTGCCAGCAGGCAACAGGGATCTGGCTACACCTTC
TRBD2	NA	TRBJ2-1	TRBV4-1	CASSLQGLEFSYNEQFF	TGCGCCAGCAGCCTTCAAGGACTAGAATTCTCCTACAATGAGCAGTTCTTC
NA	NA	TRBJ2-2	TRBV23-1	CASSKNTGELFF	TGCGCCAGCAGCAAGAACACCGGGGAGCTGTTTTTT
NA	NA	TRBJ1-1	TRBV11-3	CASSHRQNTEAFF	TGTGCCAGCAGCCACAGACAGAACACTGAAGCTTTCTTT
NA	once	TRBJ2-2	TRBV5-5	CASSLPGGAAGELFF	TGTGCCAGCAGCTTGCCGGGCGGGGCGGCCGGGGAGCTGTTTTTT
TRBD1	NA	TRBJ2-2	TRBV3-1/TRBV3-2	CASSYGTGRTGELFF	TGTGCCAGCAGCTATGGGACAGGGCGCACCGGGGAGCTGTTTTTT
TRBD1	NA	TRBJ1-1	TRBV5-4	CASSLDTGGAGGTEAFF	TGTGCCAGCAGCTTGGATACAGGGGGCGCGGGAGGCACTGAAGCTTTCTTT